This T cell receptor (beta chain) was found in a study of brain T cells in children with intractable seizures (dated by TCRdb to the early 2020s). For the wider study: Resected brain tissue from more than 40 pediatric epilepsy surgery cases was first screened for immune gene transcripts using a NanoString immunology panel. Among the approximately 12 selected surgery cases, pre-surgery blood was additionally sequenced for eight, leaving four cases with brain tissue only. Broad study findings and their caveats: The patients' HCMV serostatus was not known, and viral specificity was inferred solely from CDR3 sequence similarity. Sequencing depth differed between pre- and post-surgery blood, so clones missing from the pre-surgery sample may reflect undersampling.

According to the study, the label for this sample's time point signals: resected brain tissue, or blood drawn just prior to surgery. The surgery cases showing the highest brain T cell transcript signatures were chosen for TCR beta chain sequencing of brain tissue and, when available, of blood. Before surgery, patients had received at least one anti-epileptic drug. TCR-sequenced patients were children with drug-resistant epilepsy due to tuberous sclerosis complex, focal cortical dysplasia, Rasmussen encephalitis or hemimegalencephaly. Blood samples were drawn just before the epilepsy surgery. Bulk genomic DNA was extracted from unsorted brain tissue and whole blood with the Monarch genomic DNA purification kit. Points on this clone: There is no known antigen for this receptor. Per-base qualities were not stored, and no clone one base away is much larger.

The germline V gene encodes CDR1 LNHDA and CDR2 SQIVND (reference sequence). Including cysteine and phenylalanine, the CDR3 has 12 amino acids. Of the read, only the CDR3 DNA is kept; its 36 bases are in frame from base 1. V is reduced by 6 bases and J by 8 bases, leaving a spacing of 11 bases between them. TCR beta chain sequences were generated from genomic DNA using the immunoSEQ assay. Regarding the original processing steps: CDR3 sequences that did not begin with the conserved framework cysteine at position 104 were removed by hand. To get clonality, the normalized Shannon's Diversity Index was subtracted from one, giving values from 0 (maximal diversity) to 1 (oligoclonal). Chi-squared comparison-of-proportions tests assessed whether the same CDR3 differed in frequency between samples, such as brain versus blood. Public clonotypes were identified by searching immuneACCESS, and similarity to known antiviral clonotypes was assessed with the VDJdb browser. TCRdb carries this immuneACCESS record with in-frame sequences only. Its versions omit some clonotypes, under half of them owing to an unresolved V gene in the studies checked, with the rest unexplained. V, J and clone size are taken as reported in that table, and D and trimming were inferred from the DNA itself. The sample table shows around 100,000 clones, and roughly 94% are seen once. Around 4.1% of the sample lies in the top ten.

The chain couples TRBV19 to TRBJ1-3; the D gene cannot be named for sure. This TCR derives from a boy in the first two years of life with hemimegalencephaly and intractable seizures. Material: peripheral blood, obtained at surgery. The DNA sequence follows: TGTGCCAGTAGCCTTCATTATCACACCATATATTTT. It specifies CASSLHYHTIYF.